Detailed here is one TCR beta chain. Antigen unknown. V was shortened by 5 bases and J by 5 bases, with 13 bases between the two germline ends. The CDR3 spans 13 residues. Once cultured for approximately 10 days, the cells underwent separation to obtain CD4+ T cells. This person's SARS-CoV-2 infection, confirmed by PCR, occurred between March and December 2020. BNT162b2 vaccine or mRNA-1273 vaccine was given to participants in two doses. These data belong to a study of vaccination effects on CD4 cells after COVID-19. Looking at the study overall: Pools of viral peptides were used by the ViraFEST assay to expand antigen-specific CD4+ T cells ahead of sequencing. After the second dose, samples were taken at median day 72. With around 10 ug/ml peptides and roughly 9.3 IU/ml IL-2, a few million PBMC per well were cultured.

General observations from the study: The post-vaccine spike-reactive clones of convalescents showed a predominance of new vaccine-induced clones.

This table comes from immunoSEQ multiplex PCR, and its TCRdb copy is limited to in-frame clones, with some not included. The table includes 35,000 to 55,000 clones, around 80% detected once. The receptor was derived from a human donor who had a prior SARS-CoV-2 infection. The source material was CD4+ T cells from PBMCs cultured without peptide, sampled after COVID-19 vaccination. The gene calls are TRBV12-3 or TRBV12-4 and TRBJ2-7, with a possible D match to TRBD2 (5 bases). The CDR3 here is CASSRAAVNEQYF. DNA for the CDR3: TGTGCCAGCAGTCGAGCGGCGGTCAACGAGCAGTACTTC.